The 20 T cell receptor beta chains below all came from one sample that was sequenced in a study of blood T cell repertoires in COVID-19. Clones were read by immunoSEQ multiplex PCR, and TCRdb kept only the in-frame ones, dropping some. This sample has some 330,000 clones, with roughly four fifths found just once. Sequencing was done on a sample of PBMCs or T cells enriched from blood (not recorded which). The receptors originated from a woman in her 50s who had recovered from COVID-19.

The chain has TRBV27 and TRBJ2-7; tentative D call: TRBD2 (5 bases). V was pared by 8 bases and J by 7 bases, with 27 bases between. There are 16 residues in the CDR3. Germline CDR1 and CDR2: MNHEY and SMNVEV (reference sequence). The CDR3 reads CASSLQGGLASREQYF. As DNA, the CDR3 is TGTGCCAGCTCCCTTCAAGGCGGGTTGGCCTCCCGGGAGCAGTACTTC.

CDR3 residues: CASSPGTGLTYGYTF. The CDR3, as DNA: TGTGCCAGCAGCCCAGGGACAGGGTTAACCTATGGCTACACCTTC. The V gene is TRBV5-5, the J gene TRBJ1-2; 9 positions match TRBD1. The CDR3 spans 15 residues. Germline trimming cut 4 bases from V and 4 bases from J; bases unmatched to any gene: 8. In germline, CDR1 is SGHKS, CDR2 YYEKEE (reference sequence).

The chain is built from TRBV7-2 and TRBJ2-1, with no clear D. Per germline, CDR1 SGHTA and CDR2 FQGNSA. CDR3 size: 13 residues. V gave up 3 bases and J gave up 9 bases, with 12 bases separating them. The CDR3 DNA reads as TGTGCCAGCAGCTTGATAGCCTCCGGTGAGCAGTTCTTC. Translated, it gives CASSLIASGEQFF. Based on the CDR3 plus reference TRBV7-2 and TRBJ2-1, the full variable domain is GAGVSQSPSNKVTEKGKDVELRCDPISGHTALYWYRQSLGQGLEFLIYFQGNSAPDKSGLPSDRFSAERTGGSVSTLTIQRTQQEDSAVYLCASSLIASGEQFFGPGTRLTVL.

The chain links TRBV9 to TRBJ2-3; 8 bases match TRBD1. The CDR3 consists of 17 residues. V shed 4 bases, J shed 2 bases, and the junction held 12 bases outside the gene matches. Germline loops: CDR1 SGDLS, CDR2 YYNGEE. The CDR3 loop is CASSLQGQGAITDTQYF. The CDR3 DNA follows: TGTGCCAGCAGCCTACAAGGACAGGGTGCAATCACAGATACGCAGTATTTT.

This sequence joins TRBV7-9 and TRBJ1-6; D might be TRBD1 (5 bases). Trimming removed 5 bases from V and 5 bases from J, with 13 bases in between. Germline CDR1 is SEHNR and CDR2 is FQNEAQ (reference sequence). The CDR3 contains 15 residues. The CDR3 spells CASSPTQANNSPLHF. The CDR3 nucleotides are TGTGCCAGCAGCCCAACACAGGCAAATAATTCACCCCTCCACTTT.

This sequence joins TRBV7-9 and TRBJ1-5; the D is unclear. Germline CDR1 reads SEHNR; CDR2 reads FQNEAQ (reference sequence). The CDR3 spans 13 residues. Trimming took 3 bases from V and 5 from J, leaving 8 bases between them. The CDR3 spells CASSLGVHQPQHF. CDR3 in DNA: TGTGCCAGCAGCTTGGGAGTCCATCAGCCCCAGCATTTT.

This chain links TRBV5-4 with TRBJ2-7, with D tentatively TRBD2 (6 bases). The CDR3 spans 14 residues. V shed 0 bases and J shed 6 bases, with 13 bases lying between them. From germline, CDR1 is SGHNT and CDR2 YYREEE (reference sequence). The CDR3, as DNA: TGTGCCAGCAGCTTGGTTGGAGGGGAGATCGAGCAGTACTTC. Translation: CASSLVGGEIEQYF.

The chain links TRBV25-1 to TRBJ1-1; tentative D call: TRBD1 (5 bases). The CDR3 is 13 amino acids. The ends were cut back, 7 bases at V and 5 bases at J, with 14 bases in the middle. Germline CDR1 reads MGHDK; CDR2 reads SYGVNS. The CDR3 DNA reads TGTGCCAGCACCGGGGCGGGGGGTACTGAAGCTTTCTTT. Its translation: CASTGAGGTEAFF.

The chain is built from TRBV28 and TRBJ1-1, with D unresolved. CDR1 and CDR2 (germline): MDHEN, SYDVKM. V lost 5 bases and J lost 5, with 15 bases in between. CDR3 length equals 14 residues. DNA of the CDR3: TGTGCCAGCAGTGCACCGGGAGAAGGGACTGAAGCTTTCTTT. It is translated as CASSAPGEGTEAFF.

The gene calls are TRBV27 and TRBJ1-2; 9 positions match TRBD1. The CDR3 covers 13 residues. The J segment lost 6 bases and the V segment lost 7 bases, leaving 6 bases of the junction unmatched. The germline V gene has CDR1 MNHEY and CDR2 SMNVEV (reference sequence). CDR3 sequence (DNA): TGTGCCAGCAAGAGAACAGGGGGCGATGGCTACACCTTC. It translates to CASKRTGGDGYTF.

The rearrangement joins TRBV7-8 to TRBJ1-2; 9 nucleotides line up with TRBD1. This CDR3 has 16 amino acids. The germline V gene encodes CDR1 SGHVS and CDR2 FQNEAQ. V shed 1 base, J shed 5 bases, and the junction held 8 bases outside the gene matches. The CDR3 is CASSLGTGEFYYGYTF. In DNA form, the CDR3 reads TGTGCCAGCAGCTTAGGGACAGGGGAGTTTTATTATGGCTACACCTTC.

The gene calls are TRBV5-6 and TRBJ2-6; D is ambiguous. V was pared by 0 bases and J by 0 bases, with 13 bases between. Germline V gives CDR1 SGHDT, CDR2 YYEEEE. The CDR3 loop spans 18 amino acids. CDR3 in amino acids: CASSLVRTRFSGANVLTF. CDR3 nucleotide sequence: TGTGCCAGCAGCTTGGTAAGAACCAGATTCTCTGGGGCCAACGTCCTGACTTTC.

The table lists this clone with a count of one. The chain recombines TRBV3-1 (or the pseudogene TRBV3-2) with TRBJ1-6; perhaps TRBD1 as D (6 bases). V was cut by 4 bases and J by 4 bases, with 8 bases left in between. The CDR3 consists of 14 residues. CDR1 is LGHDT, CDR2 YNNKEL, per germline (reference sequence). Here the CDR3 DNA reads TGTGCCAGCAGCCTCGGACAGTATAATTCACCCCTCCACTTT. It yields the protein CASSLGQYNSPLHF.

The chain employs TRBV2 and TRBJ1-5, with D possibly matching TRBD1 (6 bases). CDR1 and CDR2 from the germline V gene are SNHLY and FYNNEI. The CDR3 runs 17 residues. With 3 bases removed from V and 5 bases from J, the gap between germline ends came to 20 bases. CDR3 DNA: TGTGCCAGCAGTGATGGTTGGACAGACTCCTTTCATCAGCCCCAGCATTTT. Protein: CASSDGWTDSFHQPQHF.

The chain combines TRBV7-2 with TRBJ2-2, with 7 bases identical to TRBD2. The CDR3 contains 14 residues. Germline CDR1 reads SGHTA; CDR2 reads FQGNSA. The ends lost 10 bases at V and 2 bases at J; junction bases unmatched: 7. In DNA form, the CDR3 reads TGTGCCACCCAGGGACTACGAAACACCGGGGAGCTGTTTTTT. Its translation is CATQGLRNTGELFF. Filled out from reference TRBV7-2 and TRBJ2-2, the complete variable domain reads GAGVSQSPSNKVTEKGKDVELRCDPISGHTALYWYRQSLGQGLEFLIYFQGNSAPDKSGLPSDRFSAERTGGSVSTLTIQRTQQEDSAVYLCATQGLRNTGELFFGEGSRLTVL.

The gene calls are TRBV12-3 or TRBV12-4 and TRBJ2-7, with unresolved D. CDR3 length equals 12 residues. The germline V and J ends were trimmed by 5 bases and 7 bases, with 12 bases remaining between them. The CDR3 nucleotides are TGTGCCAGCAGTCTCTACCAATTGGAGCAGTACTTC. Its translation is CASSLYQLEQYF.

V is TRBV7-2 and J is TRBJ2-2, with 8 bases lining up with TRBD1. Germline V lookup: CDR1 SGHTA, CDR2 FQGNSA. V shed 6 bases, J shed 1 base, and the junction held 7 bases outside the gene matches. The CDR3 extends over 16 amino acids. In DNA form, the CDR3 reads TGTGCCAGCAGAGAGACAGGGGCCCTGAACACCGGGGAGCTGTTTTTT. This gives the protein CASRETGALNTGELFF.

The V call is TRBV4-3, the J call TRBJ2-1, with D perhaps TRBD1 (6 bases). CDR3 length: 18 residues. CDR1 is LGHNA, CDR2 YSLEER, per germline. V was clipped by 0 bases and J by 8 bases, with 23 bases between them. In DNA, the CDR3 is TGCGCCAGCAGCCAAGATCGGGCCTTCATAGGGGGAGAAGATGAGCAGTTCTTC. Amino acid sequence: CASSQDRAFIGGEDEQFF.

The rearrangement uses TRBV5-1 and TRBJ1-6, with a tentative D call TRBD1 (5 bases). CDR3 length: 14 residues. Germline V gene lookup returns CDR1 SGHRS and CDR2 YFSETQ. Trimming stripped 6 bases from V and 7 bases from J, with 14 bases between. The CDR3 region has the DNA TGCGCCAGCACTTTAGGGGCTGAAAATTCACCCCTCCACTTT. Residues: CASTLGAENSPLHF.

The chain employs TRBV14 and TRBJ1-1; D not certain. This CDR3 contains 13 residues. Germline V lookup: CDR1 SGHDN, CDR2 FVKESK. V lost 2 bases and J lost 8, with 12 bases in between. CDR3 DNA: TGTGCCAGCAGCCAAAACCTTGGGCAAGAAGCTTTCTTT. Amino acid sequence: CASSQNLGQEAFF. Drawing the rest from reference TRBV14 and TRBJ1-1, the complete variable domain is EAGVTQFPSHSVIEKGQTVTLRCDPISGHDNLYWYRRVMGKEIKFLLHFVKESKQDESGMPNNRFLAERTGGTYSTLKVQPAELEDSGVYFCASSQNLGQEAFFGQGTRLTVV.